Sequencing of this T cell receptor (beta chain) was carried out in a study of T cells in Graves' hyperthyroidism and ophthalmopathy. Germline CDR1 reads SGHRS; CDR2 reads YFSETQ. CDR3 length: 15 residues. J lost 6 bases, V lost 6 bases, and 7 bases had no gene match. The CDR3 regions of TCR beta were amplified from RNA transcripts. TCR CDR3 underwent first-round RT-PCR with the HTBI primer set. TCRdb called the multiplex PCR reads again in MiXCR, with one record for every CDR3 protein. The repertoire holds more than 150,000 distinct CDR3 sequences, with 15% to 20% as singletons. V gene TRBV5-1 combines with J gene TRBJ2-1; 12 bases line up with TRBD2. The source material was blood. The sequence was obtained from a woman aged 50 to 60 with Graves' hyperthyroidism. The CDR3 is CASTLLTSGGNEQFF. The CDR3 bases are TGCGCCAGCACCCTCCTGACTAGCGGGGGCAATGAGCAGTTCTTC.